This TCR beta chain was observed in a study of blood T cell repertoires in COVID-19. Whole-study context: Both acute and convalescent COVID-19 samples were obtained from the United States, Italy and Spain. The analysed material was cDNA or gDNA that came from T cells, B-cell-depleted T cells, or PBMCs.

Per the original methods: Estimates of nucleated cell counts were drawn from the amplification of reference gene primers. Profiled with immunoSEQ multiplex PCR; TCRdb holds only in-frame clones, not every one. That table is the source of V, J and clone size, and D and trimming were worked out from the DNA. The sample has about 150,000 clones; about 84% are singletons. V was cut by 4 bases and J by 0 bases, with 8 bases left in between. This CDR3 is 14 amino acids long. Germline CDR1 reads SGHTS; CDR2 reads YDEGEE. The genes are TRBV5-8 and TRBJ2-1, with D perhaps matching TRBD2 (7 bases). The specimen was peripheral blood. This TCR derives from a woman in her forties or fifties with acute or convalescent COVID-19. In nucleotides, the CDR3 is TGTGCCAGCAGCAGGGGGGGCTCCTACAATGAGCAGTTCTTC. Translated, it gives CASSRGGSYNEQFF.